The present T cell receptor beta chain was sequenced within a study of T cells in tuberculosis. Sorting used thawed, overnight-rested PBMC stained with anti-CD3, a viability dye and GMM-loaded CD1B tetramer. The CD1B tetramers carried C32 glucose monomycolate purified from Rhodococcus equi. Sequenced by immunoSEQ multiplex PCR; TCRdb stores in-frame clones only, minus some. The sample lists some 90,000 clones; roughly 93% were seen once. Germline V gene sequence: CDR1 WSHSY, CDR2 SAAADI. V was clipped by 8 bases and J by 3 bases, with 8 bases between them. The CDR3 has 11 amino acids. The clonotype was recovered from an adult woman with latent tuberculosis. The gene calls are TRBV10-2 and TRBJ2-7; D is undetermined. What was sequenced was CD1b-GMM tetramer-negative cells sorted from PBMCs. The CDR3 DNA reads as TGCGCCAGCCTCACCGGCTACGAGCAGTACTTC. Protein product: CASLTGYEQYF.